This T cell receptor (beta chain) originates from a study of T cell responses to AZD1222 COVID-19 vaccine. The protocol was immunoSEQ multiplex PCR, while the TCRdb copy is restricted to in-frame clones and leaves out a portion. The sample has approximately 150,000 clones, 90% to 95% seen once. Germline trimming cut 3 bases from V and 6 bases from J; bases unmatched to any gene: 7. This CDR3 has 15 residues. Germline assignment: CDR1 KGHSH and CDR2 LQKENI. The chain employs TRBV18 and TRBJ1-4, with 7 bases fitting TRBD1. Material: peripheral blood, obtained on day 0 of AZD1222 vaccination. The receptor comes from an adult in good health. CDR3 bases: TGTGCCAGCTCACCGTCTTTAACAGGGGATGAAAAACTGTTTTTT. Translation: CASSPSLTGDEKLFF.